These 4 T cell receptor beta chains were all obtained from the same sample, sequenced in a study of shared clonotypes between healthy human individuals. Using immunoSEQ multiplex PCR, the repertoire was profiled, and TCRdb retains in-frame clones only, with some absent. The sample yields about 2.4 million clones, 80% to 95% seen once. The source material was naive CD4+ T cells from PBMCs. Sample subset: CD45RA+ positively selected. Receptors were obtained from a man younger than 35 in good health. Some clones in this sample may be carry-over from other donors' samples.

This clone was observed a handful of times. V gene TRBV7-2 combines with J gene TRBJ1-1; D is unresolved. V gave up 4 bases and J gave up 7 bases, with 4 bases separating them. Germline V gene data show CDR1 as SGHTA and CDR2 as FQGNSA. CDR3 length: 10 amino acids. The CDR3 sequence: CASSSDEAFF. CDR3 nucleotide sequence: TGTGCCAGCAGCTCCGATGAAGCTTTCTTT.

In regard to this clone: Other DNA sequences within the sample encode an identical CDR3. The chain employs TRBV5-1 and TRBJ2-7, with D maybe TRBD1 (6 bases). Trimming left V 4 bases short and J 2 bases short, with 13 bases between. There are 14 residues in the CDR3. Germline CDR1 SGHRS, CDR2 YFSETQ. The CDR3 region has the DNA TGCGCCAGCAGCCGGGGACAAGGCGCCTACGAGCAGTACTTC. Its protein is CASSRGQGAYEQYF.

The V gene is TRBV29-1, the J gene TRBJ2-1; D unclear. The CDR3 spans 12 residues. V gave up 6 bases and J gave up 4 bases, with 10 bases separating them. CDR1 and CDR2 from the germline V gene are SQVTM and ANQGSEA. CDR3 DNA sequence: TGCAGCGTCCAACCTAGGTACAATGAGCAGTTCTTC. As protein: CSVQPRYNEQFF.

V gene TRBV9 combines with J gene TRBJ1-1; possibly TRBD1 for D (5 bases). Germline V gene data show CDR1 as SGDLS and CDR2 as YYNGEE. The ends were cut back, 3 bases at V and 0 bases at J, with 15 bases in the middle. The CDR3 consists of 16 residues. This CDR3 is CASSASNKGMNTEAFF. Written as DNA, the CDR3 is TGTGCCAGCAGCGCTTCCAACAAGGGGATGAACACTGAAGCTTTCTTT. Combining the CDR3 with reference TRBV9 and TRBJ1-1 gives the whole variable domain DSGVTQTPKHLITATGQRVTLRCSPRSGDLSVYWYQQSLDQGLQFLIQYYNGEERAKGNILERFSAQQFPDLHSELNLSSLELGDSALYFCASSASNKGMNTEAFFGQGTRLTVV.